The clone carrying this T cell receptor (beta chain) was seen a few times. The sample comes from a study of cytomegalovirus exposure and HLA in healthy donors. Both 60 Vbeta primers and 13 Jbeta primers went into the PCR. The data were produced by immunoSEQ multiplex PCR, yet TCRdb's version contains in-frame clones alone and is incomplete. The table includes about 82,000 clones, around 70% detected once. The source material was PBMCs. This TCR came from a woman in her fifties or sixties in good health and CMV-seropositive.

CDR3 sequence reads: CASREGYNQPQHF. CDR3 in DNA: TGTGCCAGCAGGGAGGGATATAATCAGCCCCAGCATTTT. The genes are TRBV28 and TRBJ1-5, with unresolved D. The CDR3 loop spans 13 amino acids. Germline values: CDR1 MDHEN, CDR2 SYDVKM. V was clipped by 6 bases and J by 4 bases, with 10 bases between them.